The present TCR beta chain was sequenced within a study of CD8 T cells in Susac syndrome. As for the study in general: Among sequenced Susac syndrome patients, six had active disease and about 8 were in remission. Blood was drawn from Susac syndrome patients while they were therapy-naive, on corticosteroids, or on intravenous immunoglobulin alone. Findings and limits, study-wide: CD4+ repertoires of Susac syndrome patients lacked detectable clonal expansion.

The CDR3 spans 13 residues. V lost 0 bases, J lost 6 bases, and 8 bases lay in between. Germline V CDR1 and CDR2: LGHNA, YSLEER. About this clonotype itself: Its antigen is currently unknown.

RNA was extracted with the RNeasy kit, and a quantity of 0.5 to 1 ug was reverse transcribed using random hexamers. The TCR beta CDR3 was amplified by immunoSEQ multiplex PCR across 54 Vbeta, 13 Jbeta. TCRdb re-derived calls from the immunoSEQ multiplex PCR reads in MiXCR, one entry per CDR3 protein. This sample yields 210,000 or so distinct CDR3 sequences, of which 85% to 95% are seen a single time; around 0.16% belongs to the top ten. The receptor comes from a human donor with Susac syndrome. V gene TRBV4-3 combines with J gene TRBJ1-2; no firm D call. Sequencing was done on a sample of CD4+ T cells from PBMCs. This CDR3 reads CASSQEPGHGYTF. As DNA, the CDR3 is TGCGCCAGCAGCCAAGAGCCCGGACATGGCTACACCTTC.